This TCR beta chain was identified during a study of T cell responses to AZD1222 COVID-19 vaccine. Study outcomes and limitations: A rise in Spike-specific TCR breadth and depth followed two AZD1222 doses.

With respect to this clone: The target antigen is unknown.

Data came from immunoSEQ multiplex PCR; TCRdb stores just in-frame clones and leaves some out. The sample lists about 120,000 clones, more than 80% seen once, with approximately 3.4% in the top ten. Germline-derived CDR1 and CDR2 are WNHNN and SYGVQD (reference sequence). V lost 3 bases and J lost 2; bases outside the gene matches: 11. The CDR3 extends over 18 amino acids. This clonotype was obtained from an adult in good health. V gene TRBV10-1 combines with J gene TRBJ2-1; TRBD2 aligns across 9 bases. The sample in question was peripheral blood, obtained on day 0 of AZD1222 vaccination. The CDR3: CASSDPEQRGATYNEQFF. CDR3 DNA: TGCGCCAGCAGTGACCCCGAACAGCGGGGGGCGACCTACAATGAGCAGTTCTTC.